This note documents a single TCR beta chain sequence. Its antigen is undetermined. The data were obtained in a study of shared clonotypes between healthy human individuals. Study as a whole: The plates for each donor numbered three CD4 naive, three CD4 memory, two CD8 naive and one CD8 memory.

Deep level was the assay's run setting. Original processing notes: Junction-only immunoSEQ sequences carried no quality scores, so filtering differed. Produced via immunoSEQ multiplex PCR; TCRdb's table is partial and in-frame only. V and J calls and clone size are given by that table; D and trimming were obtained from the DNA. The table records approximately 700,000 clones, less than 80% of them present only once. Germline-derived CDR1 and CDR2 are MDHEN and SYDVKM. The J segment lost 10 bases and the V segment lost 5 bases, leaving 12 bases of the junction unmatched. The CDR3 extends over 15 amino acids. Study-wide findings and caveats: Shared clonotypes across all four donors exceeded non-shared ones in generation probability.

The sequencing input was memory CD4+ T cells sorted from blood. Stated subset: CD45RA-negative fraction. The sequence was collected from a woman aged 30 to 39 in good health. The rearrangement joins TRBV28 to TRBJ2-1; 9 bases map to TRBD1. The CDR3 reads CASSPPGQGVGEQFF. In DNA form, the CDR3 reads TGTGCCAGCAGTCCGCCGGGACAGGGTGTCGGGGAGCAGTTCTTC.